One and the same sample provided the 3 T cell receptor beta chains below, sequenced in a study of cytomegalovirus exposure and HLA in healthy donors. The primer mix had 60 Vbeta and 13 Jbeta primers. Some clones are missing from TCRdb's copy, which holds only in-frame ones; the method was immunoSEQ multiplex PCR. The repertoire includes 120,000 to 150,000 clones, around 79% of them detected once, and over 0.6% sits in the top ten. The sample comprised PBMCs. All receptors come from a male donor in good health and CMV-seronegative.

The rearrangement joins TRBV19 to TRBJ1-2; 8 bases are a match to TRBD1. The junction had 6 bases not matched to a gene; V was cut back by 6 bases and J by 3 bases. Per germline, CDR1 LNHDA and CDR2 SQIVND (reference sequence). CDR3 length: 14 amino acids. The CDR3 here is CASRQQGGDYGYTF. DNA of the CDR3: TGTGCCAGTAGGCAACAGGGGGGCGACTATGGCTACACCTTC.

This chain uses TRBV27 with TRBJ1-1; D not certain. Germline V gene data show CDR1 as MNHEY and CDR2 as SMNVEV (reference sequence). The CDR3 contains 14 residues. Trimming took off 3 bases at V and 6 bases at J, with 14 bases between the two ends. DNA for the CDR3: TGTGCCAGCAGTTTTTCCGGAGACTCGGCTGAAGCTTTCTTT. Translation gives CASSFSGDSAEAFF.

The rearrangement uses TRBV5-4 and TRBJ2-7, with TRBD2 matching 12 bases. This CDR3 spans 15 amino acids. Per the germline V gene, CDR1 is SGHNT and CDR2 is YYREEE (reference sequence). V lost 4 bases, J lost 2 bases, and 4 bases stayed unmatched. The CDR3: CASSPRTSGAYEQYF. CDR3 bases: TGTGCCAGCAGCCCCAGGACTAGCGGGGCCTACGAGCAGTACTTC.